One and the same sample provided the 17 T cell receptor beta chains below, sequenced in a study of blood T cell repertoires in COVID-19. Using immunoSEQ multiplex PCR, the repertoire was profiled, and TCRdb retains in-frame clones only, with some absent. The repertoire holds under 300,000 clones, approximately 86% seen once, with around 6% in the top ten. Input material: PBMCs or T cells enriched from blood (not recorded which). These receptors all stem from a woman aged 25 to 39 with acute COVID-19.

The chain employs TRBV11-2 and TRBJ2-6; D perhaps matches TRBD1 (6 bases). The CDR3 has 16 amino acids. Germline lookup yields CDR1 SGHAT and CDR2 FQNNGV. V dropped 7 bases and J dropped 4 bases, with 17 bases sitting between them. The CDR3 is CASIYHREVGANVLTF. The CDR3 bases are TGTGCCAGCATTTATCACAGGGAAGTGGGGGCCAACGTCCTGACTTTC.

The chain joins TRBV6-2 or TRBV6-3 to TRBJ2-3; 14 bases fit TRBD2. This CDR3 contains 17 residues. Germline V lookup: CDR1 MNHEY, CDR2 SVGEGT. V trimming: 6 bases; J trimming: 2 bases; junction bases outside the gene matches: 7. The CDR3 spells CASSRLAGGRVTDTQYF. Here the CDR3 DNA reads TGTGCCAGCAGCCGACTAGCGGGGGGGCGTGTCACAGATACGCAGTATTTT.

This clone came up a few times. The chain carries TRBV28 and TRBJ1-4; 9 positions agree with TRBD1. Per the germline V gene, CDR1 is MDHEN and CDR2 is SYDVKM. The CDR3 extends over 17 amino acids. V was pared by 4 bases and J by 0 bases, with 6 bases of the junction left unmatched. CDR3 bases: TGTGCCAGCAGTTCTGGGACAGGGTTCTCAACTAATGAAAAACTGTTTTTT. Its translation is CASSSGTGFSTNEKLFF.

The V gene is TRBV5-4, the J gene TRBJ2-2, with D perhaps TRBD2 (6 bases). The CDR3 sequence is 17 residues long. The ends were cut back, 0 bases at V and 6 bases at J, with 18 bases in the middle. CDR1 SGHNT and CDR2 YYREEE come from the germline V gene (reference sequence). CDR3 in amino acids: CASSLATGGRRAGELFF. The CDR3 DNA sequence: TGTGCCAGCAGCTTGGCTACTGGGGGTAGGAGGGCCGGGGAGCTGTTTTTT. Supplemented by reference TRBV5-4 and TRBJ2-2, the full variable domain reads ETGVTQSPTHLIKTRGQQVTLRCSSQSGHNTVSWYQQALGQGPQFIFQYYREEENGRGNFPPRFSGLQFPNYSSELNVNALELDDSALYLCASSLATGGRRAGELFFGEGSRLTVL.

The chain carries TRBV6-5 and TRBJ2-3; 7 positions match TRBD1. Germline trimming cut 6 bases from V and 0 bases from J; bases unmatched to any gene: 6. The CDR3 spans 15 residues. CDR1 and CDR2 (germline): MNHEY, SVGAGI. CDR3 DNA sequence: TGTGCCAGCAGATCCACAGGGGCTAGCACAGATACGCAGTATTTT. Its translation is CASRSTGASTDTQYF.

V gene TRBV3-1 (or the pseudogene TRBV3-2) combines with J gene TRBJ1-3, with D perhaps TRBD1 (5 bases). With 3 bases removed from V and 4 bases from J, the gap between germline ends came to 10 bases. The CDR3 is 14 residues long. Looked up from germline, CDR1 is LGHDT and CDR2 is YNNKEL (reference sequence). CDR3 amino acids: CASSQGGRGNTIYF. The CDR3 DNA reads as TGTGCCAGCAGCCAGGGGGGTAGGGGAAACACCATATATTTT.

The J gene is TRBJ2-4, the V gene TRBV2, with 7 bases that match TRBD2. CDR1 SNHLY and CDR2 FYNNEI come from the germline V gene. CDR3 length: 12 residues. V was clipped by 9 bases and J by 8 bases; unmatched bases: 7. The CDR3 region is CARGDRGDIQYF. In DNA form, the CDR3 reads TGTGCCAGAGGAGACCGGGGGGACATTCAGTACTTC.

The chain recombines TRBV4-1 with TRBJ1-5; D uncertain. Trimming stripped 1 base from V and 0 bases from J, with 7 bases between. This CDR3 contains 15 residues. Per germline, CDR1 MGHRA and CDR2 YSYEKL. Here the CDR3 reads CASSQVSNSNQPQHF. The CDR3 nucleotides are TGCGCCAGCAGCCAAGTAAGCAATAGCAATCAGCCCCAGCATTTT.

The genes are TRBV27 and TRBJ2-2; TRBD2 aligns across 15 bases. The CDR3 loop spans 18 amino acids. After removal of 4 bases from V and 6 bases from J, the junction contained 9 bases not matched to a gene. Germline V gene data show CDR1 as MNHEY and CDR2 as SMNVEV (reference sequence). The DNA of the CDR3 is TGTGCCAGCAGTTACCGGACTAGCGGGGGGGCCCCCGCCGGGGAGCTGTTTTTT. This encodes CASSYRTSGGAPAGELFF.

The V and J genes are TRBV27 and TRBJ1-2; possibly TRBD1 for D (5 bases). The germline V gene has CDR1 MNHEY and CDR2 SMNVEV (reference sequence). V was cut by 5 bases and J by 5 bases, with 15 bases left in between. CDR3 size: 14 residues. The CDR3: CASSREGHIYGYTF. The CDR3 DNA reads as TGTGCCAGCAGTAGGGAGGGGCATATATATGGCTACACCTTC.

This chain connects TRBV24-1 to TRBJ2-7; 9 nucleotides align to TRBD2. The J segment lost 2 bases and the V segment lost 4 bases, leaving 5 bases of the junction unmatched. The CDR3 contains 15 residues. CDR1 and CDR2 (germline): KGHDR, SFDVKD. The CDR3 DNA is TGTGCCACCAGTGACGTGGGACTAGCAGCCTACGAGCAGTACTTC. Translating gives CATSDVGLAAYEQYF.

The chain combines TRBV24-1 with TRBJ2-3; 13 bases match TRBD2. The CDR3 is 15 amino acids. V was pared by 5 bases and J by 4 bases, with 2 bases of the junction left unmatched. Germline V gives CDR1 KGHDR, CDR2 SFDVKD. In nucleotides, the CDR3 is TGTGCCACCAGTGGACTAGCGGGGGGCGCAGATACGCAGTATTTT. This sequence encodes CATSGLAGGADTQYF.

The J gene is TRBJ2-4, the V gene TRBV27, with D uncertain. V was cut by 6 bases and J by 9 bases, with 21 bases left in between. The CDR3 has 15 residues. From germline, CDR1 is MNHEY and CDR2 SMNVEV (reference sequence). Here the CDR3 reads CASSHRRAFRFIQYF. In nucleotides, the CDR3 is TGTGCCAGCAGCCATAGAAGAGCATTCAGGTTCATTCAGTACTTC.

This clone was seen a handful of times. The chain has TRBV19 and TRBJ2-1, with 10 bases matching TRBD2. V shed 6 bases and J 11 bases; nucleotides not matched to a gene: 10. The CDR3 covers 14 residues. Germline V gene data show CDR1 as LNHDA and CDR2 as SQIVND (reference sequence). CDR3 sequence reads: CASSSFELAGKQFF. In nucleotides, the CDR3 is TGTGCCAGTAGCTCTTTCGAACTAGCGGGGAAGCAGTTCTTC.

The chain uses TRBV19 and TRBJ1-1; 9 bases fit TRBD1. V trimming: 7 bases; J trimming: 4 bases; junction bases outside the gene matches: 13. CDR1 and CDR2 (germline): LNHDA, SQIVND (reference sequence). The CDR3 is 16 amino acids. Here the CDR3 reads CASTRQGGEFGTEAFF. CDR3 sequence (DNA): TGTGCCAGTACAAGACAGGGGGGGGAATTTGGCACTGAAGCTTTCTTT.

This clone was detected once. The V and J genes are TRBV5-1 and TRBJ1-1; D unresolved. The germline gives CDR1 SGHRS, CDR2 YFSETQ. The CDR3 is 15 residues long. V was trimmed by 0 bases and J by 2 bases, leaving 11 bases between them. CDR3 DNA: TGCGCCAGCAGCTTGGGCCCAGGATTAAACACTGAAGCTTTCTTT. This codes for CASSLGPGLNTEAFF.

This rearrangement joins TRBV5-8 to TRBJ2-3, with D possibly TRBD1 on 7 matching bases. Deletions cut 5 bases from V and 1 base from J, with 17 bases between. The CDR3 is 16 amino acids. In germline, CDR1 is SGHTS, CDR2 YDEGEE. This CDR3 is CASSYTGEARTDTQYF. CDR3 nucleotide sequence: TGTGCCAGCAGTTATACAGGGGAGGCTCGCACAGATACGCAGTATTTT.